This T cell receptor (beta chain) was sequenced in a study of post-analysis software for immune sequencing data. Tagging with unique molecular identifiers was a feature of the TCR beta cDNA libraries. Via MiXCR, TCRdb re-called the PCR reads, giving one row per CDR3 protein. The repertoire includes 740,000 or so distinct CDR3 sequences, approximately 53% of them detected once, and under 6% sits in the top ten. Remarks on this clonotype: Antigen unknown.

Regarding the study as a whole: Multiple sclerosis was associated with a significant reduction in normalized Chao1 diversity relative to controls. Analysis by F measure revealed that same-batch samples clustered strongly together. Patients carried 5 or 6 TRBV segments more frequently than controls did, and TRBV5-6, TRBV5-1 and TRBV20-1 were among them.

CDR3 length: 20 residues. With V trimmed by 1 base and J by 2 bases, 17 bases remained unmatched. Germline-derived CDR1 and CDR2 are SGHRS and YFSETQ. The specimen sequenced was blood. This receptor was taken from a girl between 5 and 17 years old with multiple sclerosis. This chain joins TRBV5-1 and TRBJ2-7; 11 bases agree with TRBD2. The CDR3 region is CASSLPRGTSGPQAAYEQYF. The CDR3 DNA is TGCGCCAGCAGCTTGCCTAGGGGGACTAGCGGCCCGCAGGCCGCCTACGAGCAGTACTTC.